Included here is one TCR beta chain sequence, with context. Antigen: not known. The donors (healthy individuals) were bone marrow donors. The data are from a study of cytomegalovirus exposure and HLA in healthy donors. Study information: Findings of an earlier analysis included about 120 million unique TCR beta sequences from 200 million or so T cells. Whole-study findings and limits: Cytomegalovirus-associated status was assigned to about 180 TCR beta chains. Reported findings show TCR beta sequences accurately forecast HLA-A and HLA-B alleles in most subjects.

Researchers ran the PCR with 60 Vbeta and 13 Jbeta primers. Produced via immunoSEQ multiplex PCR; TCRdb's table is partial and in-frame only. The sample has almost 200,000 clones, around 80% seen once. V was clipped by 5 bases and J by 0 bases, with 14 bases between them. Germline values: CDR1 LNHDA, CDR2 SQIVND (reference sequence). The CDR3 runs to 16 residues. This sequence joins TRBV19 and TRBJ1-5; no clear D gene. Sequenced: PBMCs. This clonotype was obtained from a man aged 30-40 years in good health and CMV-seronegative. CDR3 sequence (DNA): TGTGCCAGTAGTCTTTCGGAGCTTAATAGCAATCAGCCCCAGCATTTT. Protein sequence: CASSLSELNSNQPQHF.